This T cell receptor beta chain was recovered during a study of blood T cells in healthy people across ages. Study-level results: The fall in TCR beta diversity per million T cells was roughly linear with age.

Of note for this clonotype: Its specificity is unknown.

The use of a sample-barcoded 5' primer and a J-beta primer mix characterized a second PCR of 7 to 11 cycles. A single record per CDR3 protein comes from TCRdb applying MiXCR to the 5' RACE reads. Of about 970,000 distinct CDR3 sequences in the sample, roughly half were seen once. The ends lost 1 base at V and 2 bases at J; junction bases unmatched: 4. The germline V gene encodes CDR1 SGDLS and CDR2 YYNGEE. The CDR3 has 16 residues. The receptor comes from an older woman in good health. Specimen: blood. This sequence joins TRBV9 and TRBJ2-3; TRBD2 agrees at 10 bases. The CDR3 protein is CASSVSGRAVTDTQYF. In DNA form, the CDR3 reads TGTGCCAGCAGCGTAAGCGGGAGGGCCGTCACAGATACGCAGTATTTT.